Following are 5 T cell receptor beta chains from one sample sequenced in a study of blood T cell repertoires in COVID-19. Clones were read by immunoSEQ multiplex PCR, and TCRdb kept only the in-frame ones, dropping some. Among 150,000 to 200,000 clones listed, around 77% were seen once. Material for sequencing was peripheral blood. These receptors all stem from a man in his sixties with active or convalescent COVID-19.

The V call is TRBV6-1, the J call TRBJ2-2; 10 bases are shared with TRBD2. The CDR3 spans 17 residues. After removal of 1 base from V and 1 base from J, the junction contained 3 bases not matched to a gene. Germline loops: CDR1 MNHNS, CDR2 SASEGT. CDR3 sequence reads: CASSEDRLAGNTGELFF. Written as DNA, the CDR3 is TGTGCCAGCAGTGAAGATCGACTAGCGGGGAACACCGGGGAGCTGTTTTTT.

This clone was seen just once. The rearrangement links TRBV30 to TRBJ2-3, with D possibly TRBD2 on 5 matching bases. CDR1 is GTSNPN and CDR2 is SVGIG in the germline V gene (reference sequence). V was trimmed by 2 bases and J by 0 bases, leaving 12 bases between them. This CDR3 contains 15 residues. The CDR3 coding sequence is TGTGCCTGGAGTAGGGCGGGCACTAGCACAGATACGCAGTATTTT. It codes for CAWSRAGTSTDTQYF.

The rearrangement uses TRBV18 and TRBJ1-1; possible D gene TRBD1, 6 bases. V was pared by 1 base and J by 2 bases, with 14 bases between. The length of the CDR3 is 16 residues. From germline, CDR1 is KGHSH and CDR2 LQKENI. In DNA, the CDR3 is TGTGCCAGCTCACCACTAGGTGCAGGGGTTAACACTGAAGCTTTCTTT. Its protein product is CASSPLGAGVNTEAFF.

V usage is TRBV6-5 and J usage is TRBJ2-5; 10 bases are shared with TRBD2. Germline CDR1 reads MNHEY; CDR2 reads SVGAGI. The V segment lost 4 bases and the J segment 5 bases; nucleotides outside the gene matches: 10. The CDR3 totals 16 residues. The DNA for the CDR3 is TGTGCCAGCAGTTTAGGGCTAGCGGGGGCAGGGGAGACCCAGTACTTC. Amino acids: CASSLGLAGAGETQYF.

The chain employs TRBV4-1 and TRBJ1-1; 8 bases agree with TRBD1. Germline CDR1 and CDR2: MGHRA and YSYEKL. The CDR3 has 14 residues. The V and J ends lost 3 bases and 6 bases, in that order; junction bases with no gene match: 6. The CDR3 loop is CASSQDDRGAEAFF. As DNA, the CDR3 is TGCGCCAGCAGCCAGGACGACAGGGGTGCTGAAGCTTTCTTT.